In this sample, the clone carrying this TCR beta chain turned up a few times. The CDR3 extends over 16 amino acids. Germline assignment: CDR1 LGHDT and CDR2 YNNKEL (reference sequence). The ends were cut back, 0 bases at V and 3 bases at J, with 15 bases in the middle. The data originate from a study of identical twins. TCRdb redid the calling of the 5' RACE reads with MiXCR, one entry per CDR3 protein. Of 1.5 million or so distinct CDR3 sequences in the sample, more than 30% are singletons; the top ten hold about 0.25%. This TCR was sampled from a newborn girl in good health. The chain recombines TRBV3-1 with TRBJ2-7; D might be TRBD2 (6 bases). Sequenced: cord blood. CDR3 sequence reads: CASSQDRLAVLYEQYF. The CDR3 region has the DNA TGTGCCAGCAGCCAAGATCGGTTAGCGGTCCTCTACGAGCAGTACTTC.